These 13 T cell receptor beta chains were all obtained from the same sample, sequenced in a study of shared clonotypes between healthy human individuals. Terminally differentiated effector memory CD45RA+ cells were left out of the naive CD8 fraction, which was CD45RO-negative and positively selected for CCR7. Only in-frame clones appear in the TCRdb table, and some are missing; sequencing was by immunoSEQ multiplex PCR. Among roughly 550,000 clones listed, roughly 95% were seen once. The sample consisted of naive CD8+ T cells sorted from blood. Receptors were obtained from a woman in her twenties or thirties in good health.

The chain links TRBV27 to TRBJ1-2, with D unresolved. The CDR3 sequence is 15 residues long. Germline CDR1 MNHEY, CDR2 SMNVEV (reference sequence). Trimming took 1 base from V and 0 from J, leaving 9 bases between them. CDR3 sequence (DNA): TGTGCCAGCAGTTTATTCCCCCGACCTAACTATGGCTACACCTTC. This encodes CASSLFPRPNYGYTF.

This clone was detected once. V is TRBV5-6 and J is TRBJ1-5; D call uncertain. The CDR3 runs 14 residues. Trimming took off 0 bases at V and 3 bases at J, with 7 bases between the two ends. Germline CDR1 reads SGHDT; CDR2 reads YYEEEE. The chain's CDR3 is CASSLGRDNQPQHF. CDR3 nucleotides: TGTGCCAGCAGCTTGGGCAGAGACAATCAGCCCCAGCATTTT.

J is TRBJ2-5 and V is TRBV4-1; no reliable D call. Germline lookup yields CDR1 MGHRA and CDR2 YSYEKL. Trimming cost V 0 bases and J 5 bases, with 13 bases left between them. This CDR3 spans 15 amino acids. CDR3 in DNA: TGCGCCAGCAGCCAAGATTCCGCTAGTGACGAGACCCAGTACTTC. Its translation is CASSQDSASDETQYF.

In the case of this clone: Other DNA variants within this sample encode the same CDR3. The rearrangement joins TRBV27 to TRBJ2-1; the match to TRBD1 covers 8 bases. Germline CDR1 MNHEY, CDR2 SMNVEV (reference sequence). The junction had 7 bases not matched to a gene; V was cut back by 5 bases and J by 1 base. The CDR3 spans 16 residues. The CDR3 DNA is TGTGCCAGCAGTCCTCGGACAGGGAAATCCTACAATGAGCAGTTCTTC. Its translation: CASSPRTGKSYNEQFF.

V and J are TRBV7-9 and TRBJ2-3; D is ambiguous. The ends were cut back, 5 bases at V and 3 bases at J, with 3 bases in the middle. The germline V gene encodes CDR1 SEHNR and CDR2 FQNEAQ (reference sequence). The CDR3 has 11 amino acids. CDR3: CASSETDTQYF. The CDR3 DNA reads as TGTGCCAGCAGCGAAACAGATACGCAGTATTTT. Filled out from reference TRBV7-9 and TRBJ2-3, the complete variable domain reads DTGVSQNPRHKITKRGQNVTFRCDPISEHNRLYWYRQTLGQGPEFLTYFQNEAQLEKSRLLSDRFSAERPKGSFSTLEIQRTEQGDSAMYLCASSETDTQYFGPGTRLTVL.

This chain uses TRBV5-6 with TRBJ2-7; D tentatively reads TRBD1 or TRBD2 (6 bases each). The germline CDR1 and CDR2 sequences are SGHDT and YYEEEE. The CDR3 has 14 amino acids. V was clipped by 4 bases and J by 2 bases, with 13 bases between them. The CDR3 DNA is TGTGCCAGCAGCGGGGGGCCAGGACCCTACGAGCAGTACTTC. Encoded protein: CASSGGPGPYEQYF. Drawing the rest from reference TRBV5-6 and TRBJ2-7, the complete variable domain is DAGVTQSPTHLIKTRGQQVTLRCSPKSGHDTVSWYQQALGQGPQFIFQYYEEEERQRGNFPDRFSGHQFPNYSSELNVNALLLGDSALYLCASSGGPGPYEQYFGPGTRLTVT.

The chain carries TRBV19 and TRBJ1-2; a weak D match, TRBD1 (5 bases). Germline CDR1 and CDR2: LNHDA and SQIVND (reference sequence). CDR3 length equals 13 residues. V lost 7 bases and J 3 bases, leaving 12 bases between the germline ends. The CDR3 DNA is TGTGCCAGTACCTTAACAGGAGACTATGGCTACACCTTC. Its protein product is CASTLTGDYGYTF. Together with reference TRBV19 and TRBJ1-2, the CDR3 gives the full variable domain: DGGITQSPKYLFRKEGQNVTLSCEQNLNHDAMYWYRQDPGQGLRLIYYSQIVNDFQKGDIAEGYSVSREKKESFPLTVTSAQKNPTAFYLCASTLTGDYGYTFGSGTRLTVV.

The chain carries TRBV6-1 and TRBJ2-1; D uncertain. Trimming took 3 bases from V and 8 from J, leaving 8 bases between them. CDR1 is MNHNS and CDR2 is SASEGT in the germline V gene. This CDR3 is built from 12 residues. The CDR3 loop reads CASSDLWDEQFF. For the CDR3, the DNA is TGTGCCAGCAGTGACCTGTGGGATGAGCAGTTCTTC.

The chain links TRBV28 to TRBJ2-1, with TRBD2 matching 8 bases. Germline assignment: CDR1 MDHEN and CDR2 SYDVKM. The CDR3 has 15 residues. J was trimmed by 4 bases and V by 4 bases; bases with no gene match: 6. The CDR3 loop is CASSSPIAGYNEQFF. The CDR3 DNA is TGTGCCAGCAGTTCCCCTATAGCGGGATACAATGAGCAGTTCTTC.

The CDR3 DNA is TGTGCCAGCAGTCGACAAACAGGGGGCTACGAGCAGTACTTC. As protein: CASSRQTGGYEQYF. The rearrangement links TRBV27 to TRBJ2-7; TRBD1 matches 8 bases. V lost 5 bases to trimming and J lost 3 bases; unmatched junction nucleotides: 6. CDR3 length: 14 amino acids. CDR1 MNHEY and CDR2 SMNVEV come from the germline V gene (reference sequence).

The chain employs TRBV19 and TRBJ2-7; 11 bases match TRBD1. Germline CDR1 LNHDA, CDR2 SQIVND (reference sequence). This CDR3 has 15 residues. V lost 6 bases to trimming and J lost 4 bases; unmatched junction nucleotides: 8. The CDR3 spells CASSYGQGARYEQYF. The CDR3 nucleotides read TGTGCCAGTAGCTACGGACAGGGGGCGCGGTACGAGCAGTACTTC.

The chain combines TRBV4-1 with TRBJ2-1, with TRBD2 identical over 7 bases. The length of the CDR3 is 17 residues. V shed 0 bases, J shed 4 bases, and the junction held 9 bases outside the gene matches. Per germline, CDR1 MGHRA and CDR2 YSYEKL. DNA of the CDR3: TGCGCCAGCAGCCAAGAGGGTTTGGGACTACAATACAATGAGCAGTTCTTC. It yields the protein CASSQEGLGLQYNEQFF.

The chain links TRBV6-4 to TRBJ2-7; TRBD2 matches at 8 bases. The CDR3 sequence is 13 residues long. Germline V gene sequence: CDR1 MRHNA, CDR2 SNTAGT. Trimming at V came to 6 bases and at J to 5 bases, leaving 6 bases not matched to a gene. CDR3 in DNA: TGTGCCAGCAGCACCACTAGCGGCCACGAGCAGTACTTC. It yields the protein CASSTTSGHEQYF.